The 13 T cell receptor beta chains listed next were all sequenced from one sample in a study of Tregs in tolerant kidney transplant recipients. Only in-frame clones appear in the TCRdb table, and some are missing; sequencing was by immunoSEQ multiplex PCR. The sample carries fewer than 65,000 clones, 80% to 90% recorded once. Sequenced here: Tregs from blood, sampled before the transplant. The source of these receptors is a human donor who received a combined kidney and bone marrow transplant.

The rearrangement uses TRBV27 and TRBJ1-4, with no clear D. Between the trimmed V and J ends, which lost 5 bases and 3 bases, there was a span of 19 bases. The CDR3 has 17 amino acids. The germline CDR1 and CDR2 sequences are MNHEY and SMNVEV (reference sequence). The CDR3 reads CASSPSDSLGANEKLFF. As DNA, the CDR3 is TGTGCCAGCAGTCCATCGGACTCCCTCGGGGCTAATGAAAAACTGTTTTTT. The full variable domain, completed using reference TRBV27 and TRBJ1-4, is EAQVTQNPRYLITVTGKKLTVTCSQNMNHEYMSWYRQDPGLGLRQIYYSMNVEVTDKGDVPEGYKVSRKEKRNFPLILESPSPNQTSLYFCASSPSDSLGANEKLFFGSGTQLSVL.

The chain is built from TRBV19 and TRBJ2-1, with D possibly TRBD2 on 5 matching bases. The CDR3 covers 15 residues. Per germline, CDR1 LNHDA and CDR2 SQIVND (reference sequence). The V gene lost 8 bases and the J gene lost 4 bases, with 18 bases spanning the gap. CDR3: CASRPPGNYYNEQFF. In DNA, the CDR3 is TGTGCCAGTCGCCCACCGGGAAACTATTACAATGAGCAGTTCTTC.

This clone was seen only once. The chain has TRBV28 and TRBJ1-2, with D unclear. Trimming took 4 bases from V and 4 from J, leaving 16 bases between them. From germline, CDR1 is MDHEN and CDR2 SYDVKM. CDR3 length equals 15 residues. The CDR3: CASSSPSYLRYGYTF. Here the CDR3 DNA reads TGTGCCAGCAGTTCGCCTAGTTATTTGCGCTATGGCTACACCTTC.

The V gene is TRBV5-1, the J gene TRBJ2-3; unclear D gene. The germline V and J ends were trimmed by 4 bases and 2 bases, with 8 bases remaining between them. The CDR3 totals 13 residues. Germline-derived CDR1 and CDR2 are SGHRS and YFSETQ. The CDR3 loop reads CASSRLFTDTQYF. Here the CDR3 DNA reads TGCGCCAGCAGCCGTCTTTTCACAGATACGCAGTATTTT.

In DNA, the CDR3 is TGTGCCAGCAGGTCGGACACAAACACTGAAGCTTTCTTT. It translates to CASRSDTNTEAFF. This rearrangement joins TRBV6-1 to TRBJ1-1, with D perhaps matching TRBD1 (5 bases). The germline gives CDR1 MNHNS, CDR2 SASEGT. The CDR3 has 13 residues. Trimming shortened V by 6 bases and J by 2 bases, and 10 bases separated the two germline ends.

CDR3 loop: CASSLETGTGKNIQYF. Written as DNA, the CDR3 is TGTGCCAGCAGTCTAGAGACAGGGACGGGAAAAAACATTCAGTACTTC. V and J are TRBV2 and TRBJ2-4, with 7 nucleotides matching TRBD1. CDR3 length: 16 amino acids. Trimming removed 5 bases from V and 4 bases from J; junction bases left unmatched: 11. CDR1 is SNHLY, CDR2 FYNNEI, per germline. Combining the CDR3 with reference TRBV2 and TRBJ2-4 gives the whole variable domain EPEVTQTPSHQVTQMGQEVILRCVPISNHLYFYWYRQILGQKVEFLVSFYNNEISEKSEIFDDQFSVERPDGSNFTLKIRSTKLEDSAMYFCASSLETGTGKNIQYFGAGTRLSVL.

The chain employs TRBV7-6 and TRBJ1-2; D call uncertain. Trimming left V 1 base short and J 4 bases short, with 13 bases between. This CDR3 is 15 amino acids long. Germline CDR1 and CDR2: SGHVS and FNYEAQ. The CDR3 sequence is CASSLVGGLAYGYTF. The CDR3 nucleotides read TGTGCCAGCAGCTTAGTCGGTGGGTTGGCCTATGGCTACACCTTC.

V gene TRBV15 combines with J gene TRBJ2-2; D remains ambiguous. CDR1 LNHNV and CDR2 YYDKDF come from the germline V gene (reference sequence). The CDR3 is 19 amino acids. Trimming removed 0 bases at V and 8 bases at J, with 25 bases between. The CDR3 DNA follows: TGTGCCACCAGCAGAGATAAAGACCGGCGAGCCAGCCTCTTAGGGGAGCTGTTTTTT. Translation: CATSRDKDRRASLLGELFF.

This chain joins TRBV6-6 and TRBJ1-1, with D maybe TRBD1 (5 bases). V was pared by 7 bases and J by 0 bases, with 18 bases between. The CDR3 is made up of 16 amino acids. The germline gives CDR1 MNHNY, CDR2 SVGAGI (reference sequence). The CDR3 DNA reads as TGTGCCAGCACACTCCGCCGGGGCTCAATGAACACTGAAGCTTTCTTT. Protein: CASTLRRGSMNTEAFF.

The chain has TRBV10-2 and TRBJ2-7; 12 positions agree with TRBD1. This CDR3 contains 17 residues. Germline trimming cut 6 bases from V and 6 bases from J; bases unmatched to any gene: 15. Germline V gene lookup returns CDR1 WSHSY and CDR2 SAAADI. CDR3 loop: CASRDVGWGQGAAEQYF. DNA for the CDR3: TGCGCCAGCAGGGACGTCGGTTGGGGACAGGGGGCGGCCGAGCAGTACTTC.

This sequence joins TRBV6-1 and TRBJ1-2; D might be TRBD1 (6 bases). Germline V gene data show CDR1 as MNHNS and CDR2 as SASEGT. The CDR3 loop spans 16 amino acids. V lost 2 bases to trimming and J lost 5 bases, with 18 bases between them. For the CDR3, the DNA is TGTGCCAGCAGTGAATCGTTCGGCAGGGGAGGGTATGGCTACACCTTC. Protein product: CASSESFGRGGYGYTF.

J is TRBJ2-2 and V is TRBV19, with unresolved D. Germline CDR1 LNHDA, CDR2 SQIVND (reference sequence). The V and J ends lost 4 bases and 6 bases respectively, with 18 bases between them. This CDR3 comprises 16 residues. The CDR3 bases are TGTGCCAGTAGTACCCGCCCAGGCCATCTGTCCGGGGAGCTGTTTTTT. The encoded protein is CASSTRPGHLSGELFF.

This chain joins TRBV6-5 and TRBJ2-1, with a possible D match to TRBD2 (7 bases). This CDR3 has 15 residues. Germline CDR1 and CDR2: MNHEY and SVGAGI. The germline V and J ends were trimmed by 2 bases and 2 bases, with 10 bases remaining between them. The CDR3 protein is CASSYGGGTYNEQFF. CDR3 DNA sequence: TGTGCCAGCAGTTACGGCGGGGGCACCTACAATGAGCAGTTCTTC.